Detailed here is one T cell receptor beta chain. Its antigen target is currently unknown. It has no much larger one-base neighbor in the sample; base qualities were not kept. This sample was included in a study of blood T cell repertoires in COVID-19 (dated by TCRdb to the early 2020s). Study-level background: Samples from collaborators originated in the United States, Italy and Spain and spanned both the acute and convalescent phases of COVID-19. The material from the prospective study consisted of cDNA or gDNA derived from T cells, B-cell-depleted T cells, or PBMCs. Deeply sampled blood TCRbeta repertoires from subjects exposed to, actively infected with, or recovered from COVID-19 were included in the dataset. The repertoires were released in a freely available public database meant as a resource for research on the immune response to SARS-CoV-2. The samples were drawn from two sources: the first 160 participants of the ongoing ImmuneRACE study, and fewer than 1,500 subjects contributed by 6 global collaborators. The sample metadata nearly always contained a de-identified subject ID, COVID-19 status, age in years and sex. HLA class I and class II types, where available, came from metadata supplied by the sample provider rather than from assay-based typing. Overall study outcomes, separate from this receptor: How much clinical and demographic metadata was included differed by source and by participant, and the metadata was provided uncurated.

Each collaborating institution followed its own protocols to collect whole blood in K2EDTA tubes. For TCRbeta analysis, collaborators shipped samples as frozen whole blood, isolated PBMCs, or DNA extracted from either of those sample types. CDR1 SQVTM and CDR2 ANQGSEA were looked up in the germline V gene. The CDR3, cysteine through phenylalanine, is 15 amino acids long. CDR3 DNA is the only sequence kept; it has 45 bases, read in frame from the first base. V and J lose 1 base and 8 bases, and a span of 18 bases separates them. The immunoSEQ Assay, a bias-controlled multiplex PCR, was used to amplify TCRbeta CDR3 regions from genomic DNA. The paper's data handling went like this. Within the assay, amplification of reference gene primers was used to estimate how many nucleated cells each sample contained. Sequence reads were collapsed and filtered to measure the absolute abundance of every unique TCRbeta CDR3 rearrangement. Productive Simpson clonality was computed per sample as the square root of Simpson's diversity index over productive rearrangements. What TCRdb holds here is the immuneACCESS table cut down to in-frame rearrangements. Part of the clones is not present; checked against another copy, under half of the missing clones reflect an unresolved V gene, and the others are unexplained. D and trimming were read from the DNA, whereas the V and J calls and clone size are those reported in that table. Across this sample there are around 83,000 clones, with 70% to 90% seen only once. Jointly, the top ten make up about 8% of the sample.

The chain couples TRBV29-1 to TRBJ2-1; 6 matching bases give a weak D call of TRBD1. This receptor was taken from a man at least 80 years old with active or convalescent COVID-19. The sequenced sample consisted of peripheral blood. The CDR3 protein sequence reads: CSVEAFRGGLHEQFF. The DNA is TGCAGCGTTGAAGCGTTCAGGGGCGGATTACATGAGCAGTTCTTC.